A selection of T cell receptor beta chains follows, all from one sample in a study of T cells in Graves' hyperthyroidism and ophthalmopathy. TCRdb analysed the multiplex PCR reads with MiXCR anew, one entry per CDR3 protein. The table shows over 450,000 distinct CDR3 sequences, with more than 15% occurring only once. Sequenced material: blood. All receptors derive from a woman aged 18-29 years with Graves' ophthalmopathy. Each CDR3 is given with its conserved first and last residue. The order of the fields is D gene, clone size, V gene, J gene, CDR3 protein, CDR3 DNA. The D gene is left open where the match is weak. Some rows have no size entry. The others give once, few or many, or a class for an expanded clone.

.	.	TRBV28	TRBJ2-2	CASSYPGKAPPYTGELFF	TGTGCCAGCAGTTACCCGGGCAAGGCACCCCCTTACACCGGGGAGCTGTTTTTT
.	few	TRBV9	TRBJ1-3	CASSDRDGSSGNTIYF	TGTGCCAGCAGCGATCGGGACGGCAGCTCTGGAAACACCATATATTTT
TRBD1	many	TRBV30	TRBJ2-1	CAWMERGRYEQFF	TGTGCCTGGATGGAGAGGGGGCGCTATGAGCAGTTCTTC
.	many	TRBV6-1	TRBJ2-7	CASSGSGIDEQYF	TGTGCCAGCAGTGGGTCAGGGATCGACGAGCAGTACTTC
TRBD1	.	TRBV5-1	TRBJ2-7	CASSLTGQGAGEQYF	TGCGCCAGCAGCTTGACTGGACAGGGGGCGGGGGAGCAGTACTTC
TRBD1	few	TRBV19	TRBJ2-1	CASSPRQGNEQFF	TGTGCCAGTAGTCCCCGACAGGGCAATGAGCAGTTCTTC
.	few	TRBV2	TRBJ2-1	CASPIRDMRGEQFF	TGTGCCAGCCCGATCCGGGATATGAGGGGTGAGCAGTTCTTC
TRBD1	many	TRBV28	TRBJ1-1	CASSLGDRGPNTEAFF	TGTGCCAGCAGTTTAGGTGACAGGGGGCCCAACACTGAAGCTTTCTTT
TRBD1	many	TRBV3-1	TRBJ1-1	CASSHVTGGLNTEAFF	TGTGCCAGCAGCCACGTCACAGGGGGCTTGAACACTGAAGCTTTCTTT
TRBD2	many	TRBV7-6	TRBJ2-3	CASSLVLAGKFTDTQYF	TGTGCCAGCAGCTTAGTCCTAGCGGGTAAATTCACAGATACGCAGTATTTT